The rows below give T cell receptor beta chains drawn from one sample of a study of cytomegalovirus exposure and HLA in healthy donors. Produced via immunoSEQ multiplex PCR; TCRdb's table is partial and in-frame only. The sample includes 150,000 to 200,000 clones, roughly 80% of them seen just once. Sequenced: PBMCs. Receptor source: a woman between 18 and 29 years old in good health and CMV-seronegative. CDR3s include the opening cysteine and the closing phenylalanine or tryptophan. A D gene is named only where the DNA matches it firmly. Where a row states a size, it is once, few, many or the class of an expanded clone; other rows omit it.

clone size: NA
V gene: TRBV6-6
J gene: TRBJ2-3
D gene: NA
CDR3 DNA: TGTGCCAGCAGTCGCCAACAATGGGGCAGCACAGATACGCAGTATTTT
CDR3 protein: CASSRQQWGSTDTQYF

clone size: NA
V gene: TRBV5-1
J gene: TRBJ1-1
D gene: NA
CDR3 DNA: TGCGCCAGCAGCAAACAGGAGAACACTGAAGCTTTCTTT
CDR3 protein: CASSKQENTEAFF

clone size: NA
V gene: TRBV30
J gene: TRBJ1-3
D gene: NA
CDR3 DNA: TGTGCCTCGGCAGCGGGTCGGCATTCTGGAAACACCATATATTTT
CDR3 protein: CASAAGRHSGNTIYF

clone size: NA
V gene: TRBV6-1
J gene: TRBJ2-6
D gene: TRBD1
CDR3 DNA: TGTGCCAGCCTGACAGGGTCTGGGGCCAACGTCCTGACTTTC
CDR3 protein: CASLTGSGANVLTF

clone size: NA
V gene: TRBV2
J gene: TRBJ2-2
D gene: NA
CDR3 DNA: TGTGCCAGCAGCCTTTCACACGCCGCGGTTACCGGGGAGCTGTTTTTT
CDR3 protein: CASSLSHAAVTGELFF

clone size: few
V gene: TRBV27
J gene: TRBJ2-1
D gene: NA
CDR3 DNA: TGTGCCAGCAGTTCCCCTATAGCGGCGATCACATACAATGAGCAGTTCTTC
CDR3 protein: CASSSPIAAITYNEQFF

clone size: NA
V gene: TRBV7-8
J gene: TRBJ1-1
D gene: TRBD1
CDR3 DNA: TGTGCCAGCAGCTTGGAGGGGGCGGCCATGAACACTGAAGCTTTCTTT
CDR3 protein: CASSLEGAAMNTEAFF

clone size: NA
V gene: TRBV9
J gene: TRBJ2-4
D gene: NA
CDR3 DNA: TGTGCCAGCAGTGACGGACAGTTCCCTGCCAAAAACATTCAGTACTTC
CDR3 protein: CASSDGQFPAKNIQYF

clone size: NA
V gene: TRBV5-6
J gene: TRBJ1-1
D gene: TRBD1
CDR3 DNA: TGTGCCAGCAGTCTGACAGGGGGCACTGAAGCTTTCTTT
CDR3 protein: CASSLTGGTEAFF

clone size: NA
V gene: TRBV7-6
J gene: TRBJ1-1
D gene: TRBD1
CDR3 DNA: TGTGCCAGCAGCCCGAGACAGGGAGACCGGACTGAAGCTTTCTTT
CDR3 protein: CASSPRQGDRTEAFF

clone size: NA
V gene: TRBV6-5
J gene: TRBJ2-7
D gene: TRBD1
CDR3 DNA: TGTGCCAGCAGTTATAGGGACAGGGGGTTCTACGAGCAGTACTTC
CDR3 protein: CASSYRDRGFYEQYF

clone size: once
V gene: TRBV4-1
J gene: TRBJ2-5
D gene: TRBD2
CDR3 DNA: TGCGCCAGCAGCCAAGTTGTCCCGGGACTAGCGGGAGGGCGCAGAGAGACCCAGTACTTC
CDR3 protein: CASSQVVPGLAGGRRETQYF

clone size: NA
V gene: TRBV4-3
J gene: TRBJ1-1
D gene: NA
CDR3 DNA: TGCGCCAGCAGCCAAGTGGGGGGGCACCCTGAAGCTTTCTTT
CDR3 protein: CASSQVGGHPEAFF

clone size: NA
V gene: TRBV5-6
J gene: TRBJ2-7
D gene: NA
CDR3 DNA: TGTGCCAGCAGCTTGGGATGGGGCAGGACGTCCTACGAGCAGTACTTC
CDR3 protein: CASSLGWGRTSYEQYF

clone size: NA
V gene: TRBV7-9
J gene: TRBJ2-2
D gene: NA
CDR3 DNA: TGTGCCAGCATGGGGGGGACAAGAGTGAACACCGGGGAGCTGTTTTTT
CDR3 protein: CASMGGTRVNTGELFF

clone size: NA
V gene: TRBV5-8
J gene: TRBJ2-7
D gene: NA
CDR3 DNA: TGTGCCAGCAGCTTGGGACTCGATGGTAACCTCGAGCAGTACTTC
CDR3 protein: CASSLGLDGNLEQYF

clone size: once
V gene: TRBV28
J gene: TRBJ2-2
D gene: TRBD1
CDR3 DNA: TGTGCCAGCAGTCCGACAGGGGGCGCAGGGAACACCGGGGAGCTGTTTTTT
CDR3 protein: CASSPTGGAGNTGELFF

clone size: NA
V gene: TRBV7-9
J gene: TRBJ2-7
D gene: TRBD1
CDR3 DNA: TGTGCCAGCAGCCCCACGGGGACAGGCCCCTACGAGCAGTACTTC
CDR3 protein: CASSPTGTGPYEQYF

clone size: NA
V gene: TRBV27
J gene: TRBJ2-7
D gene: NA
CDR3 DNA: TGTGCCAGCAGTTTATACAGGGACTCCTACGAGCAGTACTTC
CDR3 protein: CASSLYRDSYEQYF

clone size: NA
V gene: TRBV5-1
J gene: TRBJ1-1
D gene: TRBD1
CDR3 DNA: TGCGCCAGCATCAGGGGGGAGGCGGAGAACACTGAAGCTTTCTTT
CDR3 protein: CASIRGEAENTEAFF

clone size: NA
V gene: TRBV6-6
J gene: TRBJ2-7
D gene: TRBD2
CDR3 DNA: TGTGCCAGCAAGAAACTAGCGGAGAACTACGAGCAGTACTTC
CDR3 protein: CASKKLAENYEQYF

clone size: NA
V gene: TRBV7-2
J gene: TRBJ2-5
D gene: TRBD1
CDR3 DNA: TGTGCCAGCAGCTTAGCGCAGAGGGGGCCCGAGACCCAGTACTTC
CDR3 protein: CASSLAQRGPETQYF